The rows below give T cell receptor beta chains drawn from one sample of a study of CD4+ T cells in melanoma. Only in-frame clones appear in the TCRdb table, and some are missing; sequencing was by immunoSEQ multiplex PCR. The sample has about 6,900 clones, around 70% seen once. Sequenced: cells from a culture (not recorded whether cultured in vitro). Source of these receptors: a human donor with melanoma. CDR3s include the opening cysteine and the closing phenylalanine or tryptophan. The D gene is left open where the match is weak. Clone sizes are shown as how often the clone was seen (once, few, many) or a class if it is expanded.

j_call,clone_size,v_call,d_call,cdr3_nt,cdr3_aa
TRBJ2-6,few,TRBV4-1,-,TGCGCCAGCAGCCAAGATCTTCCGACAGGACGCTCTGGGGCCAACGTCCTGACTTTC,CASSQDLPTGRSGANVLTF